These 30 T cell receptor beta chains were sequenced from one sample in a study of blood T cell repertoires in COVID-19. TCRdb's copy holds only in-frame clones and misses some; the assay was immunoSEQ multiplex PCR. The sample contains a few hundred thousand clones, around 83% of which appear only once. Sequencing was performed on PBMCs or T cells enriched from blood (not recorded which). All receptors come from a woman aged 50 to 60 who had recovered from COVID-19.

The chain links TRBV4-2 to TRBJ1-1, with a possible D match to TRBD1 (5 bases). The germline V gene encodes CDR1 LGHNA and CDR2 YNFKEQ. The CDR3 totals 14 residues. Deletions cut 3 bases from V and 11 bases from J, with 19 bases between. CDR3 DNA sequence: TGTGCCAGCAGCCAGCCCGACAGAGCCCTCCGGGCTTTCTTT. This sequence encodes CASSQPDRALRAFF.

This sequence joins TRBV7-9 and TRBJ1-1, with D perhaps matching TRBD1 (5 bases). Trimming pared 8 bases from V and 0 bases from J, leaving 16 bases between. The germline CDR1 and CDR2 sequences are SEHNR and FQNEAQ (reference sequence). This CDR3 has 15 residues. CDR3 region: CASGLGGAVNTEAFF. In DNA form, the CDR3 reads TGTGCCAGCGGACTCGGGGGAGCGGTGAACACTGAAGCTTTCTTT.

V is TRBV27 and J is TRBJ2-5; 8 bases align to TRBD2. The J segment lost 4 bases and the V segment lost 2 bases, leaving 3 bases of the junction unmatched. This CDR3 region has 14 residues. Germline V lookup: CDR1 MNHEY, CDR2 SMNVEV (reference sequence). CDR3 sequence reads: CASSLRRGGETQYF. In DNA form, the CDR3 reads TGTGCCAGCAGTTTACGCCGGGGGGGAGAGACCCAGTACTTC.

The gene calls are TRBV11-2 and TRBJ2-3, with D perhaps TRBD1 (7 bases). The CDR3 is made up of 16 amino acids. Germline CDR1 and CDR2: SGHAT and FQNNGV. V shed 0 bases and J shed 3 bases, with 13 bases lying between them. CDR3 loop: CASSLDRAGGTDTQYF. Here the CDR3 DNA reads TGTGCCAGCAGCTTAGATAGGGCAGGGGGGACAGATACGCAGTATTTT.

The CDR3 sequence is CASSYRPGDTQYF. The CDR3 nucleotides read TGTGCCAGCAGTTACCGCCCCGGGGATACGCAGTATTTT. The chain couples TRBV6-5 to TRBJ2-3; D remains ambiguous. The CDR3 contains 13 residues. Germline values: CDR1 MNHEY, CDR2 SVGAGI. V was trimmed by 2 bases and J by 6 bases, leaving 9 bases between them.

J is TRBJ1-6 and V is TRBV9; TRBD1 is a possible D gene (5 bases). Germline V lookup: CDR1 SGDLS, CDR2 YYNGEE. CDR3 size: 14 residues. The germline V and J ends were trimmed by 0 bases and 7 bases, with 8 bases remaining between them. CDR3 sequence: CASSVAGINSPLHF. DNA for the CDR3: TGTGCCAGCAGCGTAGCAGGGATCAATTCACCCCTCCACTTT. The variable domain in full, with the rest retrieved from reference TRBV9 and TRBJ1-6, is DSGVTQTPKHLITATGQRVTLRCSPRSGDLSVYWYQQSLDQGLQFLIQYYNGEERAKGNILERFSAQQFPDLHSELNLSSLELGDSALYFCASSVAGINSPLHFGNGTRLTVT.

CDR3 in amino acids: CASSEPPTEAFF. DNA of the CDR3: TGTGCCAGCTCGGAGCCCCCCACTGAAGCTTTCTTT. The chain uses TRBV18 and TRBJ1-1; D call uncertain. The CDR3 runs 12 residues. Between the trimmed V and J ends, which lost 6 bases and 4 bases, there was a span of 9 bases. Germline CDR1 and CDR2: KGHSH and LQKENI.

The chain links TRBV30 to TRBJ1-6; no firm D call. The CDR3 length is 13 residues. Germline values: CDR1 GTSNPN, CDR2 SVGIG (reference sequence). V gave up 1 base and J gave up 14 bases, with 15 bases separating them. CDR3 region: CAWSEAPNAALHF. The CDR3 nucleotides read TGTGCCTGGAGTGAGGCACCGAACGCGGCCCTCCACTTT.

The V and J genes are TRBV3-1 (or the pseudogene TRBV3-2) and TRBJ1-6, with 8 bases that match TRBD1. CDR1 LGHDT and CDR2 YNNKEL come from the germline V gene (reference sequence). The J segment lost 10 bases and the V segment lost 2 bases, leaving 10 bases of the junction unmatched. CDR3 size: 16 residues. The CDR3 DNA sequence: TGTGCCAGCAGCCAACCGCAGGGGGCAACGGGATCACCCCTCCACTTT. It is translated as CASSQPQGATGSPLHF.

In this sample, this clone turned up once. This chain uses TRBV7-6 with TRBJ2-2; TRBD2 might be the D (5 bases). CDR3 size: 14 residues. The germline CDR1 and CDR2 sequences are SGHVS and FNYEAQ. Trimming shortened V by 1 base and J by 2 bases, and 5 bases separated the two germline ends. CDR3 in DNA: TGTGCCAGCAGCTTAGGGACTAACACCGGGGAGCTGTTTTTT. Translated: CASSLGTNTGELFF.

The rearrangement links TRBV3-1 (or the pseudogene TRBV3-2) to TRBJ1-5; a possible D gene is TRBD1 (6 bases). V was trimmed by 1 base and J by 5 bases, leaving 9 bases between them. The CDR3 is made up of 14 amino acids. CDR1 and CDR2 (germline): LGHDT, YNNKEL (reference sequence). The CDR3 reads CASSQAGTYQPQHF. Written as DNA, the CDR3 is TGTGCCAGCAGCCAAGCAGGGACATATCAGCCCCAGCATTTT.

The chain carries TRBV7-9 and TRBJ1-2; D is uncertain. The CDR3 consists of 14 residues. V was shortened by 0 bases and J by 11 bases, with 16 bases between the two germline ends. CDR1 is SEHNR and CDR2 is FQNEAQ in the germline V gene (reference sequence). The CDR3 region has the DNA TGTGCCAGCAGCTTAGCAGGGTTCGGGTCGGGGTACACCTTC. Residues: CASSLAGFGSGYTF.

This clone was observed once. The CDR3 reads CASSSVRQLAGVSNEQFF. Here the CDR3 DNA reads TGTGCCAGCAGCTCGGTTAGGCAACTAGCGGGAGTGAGTAATGAGCAGTTCTTC. The chain couples TRBV7-2 to TRBJ2-1; 11 nucleotides align to TRBD2. Germline trimming cut 4 bases from V and 7 bases from J; bases unmatched to any gene: 15. The CDR3 has 18 amino acids. Germline CDR1 reads SGHTA; CDR2 reads FQGNSA.

This sequence joins TRBV11-2 and TRBJ1-1, with D unclear. V was clipped by 1 base and J by 1 base, with 4 bases between them. Germline V CDR1 and CDR2: SGHAT, FQNNGV. The CDR3 has 13 amino acids. The CDR3 bases are TGTGCCAGCAGCTTAGCCTGGAACACTGAAGCTTTCTTT. Amino acids: CASSLAWNTEAFF.

This clone was observed a few times. The chain couples TRBV27 to TRBJ1-1; D is uncertain. Trimming left V 5 bases short and J 3 bases short, with 16 bases between. The CDR3 runs 15 residues. Germline-derived CDR1 and CDR2 are MNHEY and SMNVEV (reference sequence). CDR3 nucleotides: TGTGCCAGCAGTCCGCTTCAAGCTTCCGACACTGAAGCTTTCTTT. Protein: CASSPLQASDTEAFF.

The chain recombines TRBV3-1 (or the pseudogene TRBV3-2) with TRBJ1-1, with no clear D. Germline values: CDR1 LGHDT, CDR2 YNNKEL (reference sequence). V dropped 8 bases and J dropped 4 bases, with 14 bases sitting between them. The CDR3 is made up of 13 amino acids. The CDR3 loop reads CASCTGEGTEAFF. In nucleotides, the CDR3 is TGTGCCAGCTGTACGGGTGAGGGCACTGAAGCTTTCTTT.

The genes are TRBV11-3 and TRBJ1-1; weak D call: TRBD1 (6 bases). Trimming removed 3 bases at V and 6 bases at J, with 11 bases between. In germline, CDR1 is SGHNT, CDR2 YENEEA. CDR3 length equals 13 residues. The CDR3 DNA reads TGTGCCAGCAGCTTGGAAGGGGGATCTGAAGCTTTCTTT. It specifies CASSLEGGSEAFF.

V is TRBV11-1 and J is TRBJ1-6, with D perhaps matching TRBD1 (5 bases). The germline CDR1 and CDR2 sequences are SGHAT and FQDESV (reference sequence). This CDR3 comprises 15 residues. V lost 2 bases, J lost 8 bases, and 13 bases lay in between. CDR3 loop: CASSLSRVNDSPLHF. CDR3 nucleotides: TGTGCCAGCAGCTTATCCAGGGTTAACGATTCACCCCTCCACTTT.

The rearrangement links TRBV19 to TRBJ2-7; 8 positions match TRBD1. V gave up 3 bases and J gave up 4 bases; unmatched junction bases: 5. CDR1 and CDR2 (germline): LNHDA, SQIVND (reference sequence). The CDR3 is made up of 14 amino acids. Here the CDR3 reads CASSMGTGGYEQYF. The CDR3 DNA follows: TGTGCCAGTAGTATGGGAACAGGGGGGTACGAGCAGTACTTC.

The rearrangement joins TRBV5-1 to TRBJ2-3; D gene ambiguous. Trimming pared 6 bases from V and 1 base from J, leaving 15 bases between. Germline values: CDR1 SGHRS, CDR2 YFSETQ. The length of the CDR3 is 15 residues. In nucleotides, the CDR3 is TGCGCCAGCAATTCCGCCAACTTCGGCACAGATACGCAGTATTTT. It encodes CASNSANFGTDTQYF.

The gene calls are TRBV7-8 and TRBJ2-4, with TRBD2 matching over 9 bases. J gave up 0 bases and V 1 base, and 4 bases lay outside the gene matches. Germline CDR1 reads SGHVS; CDR2 reads FQNEAQ. This CDR3 spans 17 amino acids. The CDR3 bases are TGTGCCAGCAGCTTAGTTGCGGGGGGGCTAGCCAAAAACATTCAGTACTTC. Amino acid sequence: CASSLVAGGLAKNIQYF.

The chain employs TRBV6-5 and TRBJ1-2; the D gene is possibly TRBD1 (5 bases). CDR1 is MNHEY and CDR2 is SVGAGI in the germline V gene. The CDR3 runs 14 residues. Trimming took 7 bases from V and 4 from J, leaving 16 bases between them. Here the CDR3 DNA reads TGTGCCAGCATAGGGGCAGCTCACCTCTATGGCTACACCTTC. Encoded protein: CASIGAAHLYGYTF.

J is TRBJ1-2 and V is TRBV7-2, with a tentative D call TRBD1 (5 bases). V shed 5 bases and J shed 3 bases, with 16 bases lying between them. Per germline, CDR1 SGHTA and CDR2 FQGNSA. CDR3 size: 15 residues. For the CDR3, the DNA is TGTGCCAGCAGCAAAGACTCCGTCAGGGACTATGGCTACACCTTC. Translation gives CASSKDSVRDYGYTF.

The rearrangement joins TRBV25-1 to TRBJ2-5; TRBD1 matches at 9 bases. The junction had 8 bases not matched to a gene; V was cut back by 4 bases and J by 5 bases. This CDR3 region has 15 residues. Germline V gives CDR1 MGHDK, CDR2 SYGVNS. The CDR3: CASSAGTGRFETQYF. Written as DNA, the CDR3 is TGTGCCAGCAGTGCTGGGACAGGGAGATTTGAGACCCAGTACTTC.

This clone was counted a few times. This chain uses TRBV2 with TRBJ2-3; D ambiguous. The CDR3 runs to 16 residues. The V and J ends lost 2 bases and 0 bases respectively, with 12 bases between them. CDR1 is SNHLY and CDR2 is FYNNEI in the germline V gene. This CDR3 is CASSELTATSTDTQYF. CDR3 coding DNA: TGTGCCAGCAGTGAACTAACGGCGACTAGCACAGATACGCAGTATTTT.

The chain recombines TRBV19 with TRBJ2-1; 10 positions match TRBD2. Germline trimming cut 3 bases from V and 2 bases from J; bases unmatched to any gene: 7. From germline, CDR1 is LNHDA and CDR2 SQIVND (reference sequence). This CDR3 has 17 amino acids. CDR3 sequence: CASSIHLAGAPYNEQFF. CDR3 DNA: TGTGCCAGTAGTATTCACCTAGCGGGGGCCCCCTACAATGAGCAGTTCTTC. Drawing the rest from reference TRBV19 and TRBJ2-1, the complete variable domain is DGGITQSPKYLFRKEGQNVTLSCEQNLNHDAMYWYRQDPGQGLRLIYYSQIVNDFQKGDIAEGYSVSREKKESFPLTVTSAQKNPTAFYLCASSIHLAGAPYNEQFFGPGTRLTVL.

The V gene is TRBV3-1 (or the pseudogene TRBV3-2), the J gene TRBJ2-1; 7 positions match TRBD1. Germline-derived CDR1 and CDR2 are LGHDT and YNNKEL (reference sequence). The junction had 2 bases not matched to a gene; V was cut back by 3 bases and J by 9 bases. This CDR3 region has 12 residues. CDR3 region: CASSQRQGEQFF. CDR3 sequence (DNA): TGTGCCAGCAGCCAGCGACAGGGTGAGCAGTTCTTC.

The chain joins TRBV7-9 to TRBJ1-4; TRBD1 aligns across 8 bases. V lost 5 bases and J lost 8; bases outside the gene matches: 13. CDR3 size: 16 residues. CDR1 and CDR2 from the germline V gene are SEHNR and FQNEAQ (reference sequence). CDR3 in amino acids: CASSTGAGQGWEKLFF. DNA of the CDR3: TGTGCCAGCAGCACCGGGGCCGGACAGGGATGGGAAAAACTGTTTTTT.

The chain uses TRBV5-1 and TRBJ1-2; a weak D match, TRBD1 (6 bases). The CDR3 spans 14 residues. From germline, CDR1 is SGHRS and CDR2 YFSETQ. The V gene lost 4 bases and the J gene lost 2 bases, with 12 bases spanning the gap. The CDR3 sequence is CASSAPGHNYGYTF. CDR3 DNA sequence: TGCGCCAGCAGCGCCCCGGGACACAACTATGGCTACACCTTC. Full variable domain (rest looked up from reference TRBV5-1 and TRBJ1-2): KAGVTQTPRYLIKTRGQQVTLSCSPISGHRSVSWYQQTPGQGLQFLFEYFSETQRNKGNFPGRFSGRQFSNSRSEMNVSTLELGDSALYLCASSAPGHNYGYTFGSGTRLTVV.

The chain couples TRBV4-1 to TRBJ2-7; 7 bases match TRBD2. Trimming cost V 1 base and J 3 bases; bases outside gene matches: 6. Germline V gene lookup returns CDR1 MGHRA and CDR2 YSYEKL. This CDR3 spans 15 amino acids. The CDR3 reads CASSQVGGRIYEQYF. Written as DNA, the CDR3 is TGCGCCAGCAGCCAAGTAGGCGGGAGAATCTACGAGCAGTACTTC.